This T cell receptor (beta chain) was identified in a study of cytomegalovirus exposure and HLA in healthy donors. In regard to this clone: Its antigen is undetermined.

In the PCR, 60 Vbeta and 13 Jbeta primers were used. The table came from immunoSEQ multiplex PCR; TCRdb's copy has only in-frame clones and leaves some out. Seen here are 100,000 to 150,000 clones, roughly 80% observed once, and the top ten hold around 10%. Study-level points and caveats: Analyses of presence and absence presupposed an approximately uniform sequencing depth across donors.

J was trimmed by 0 bases and V by 6 bases; bases with no gene match: 4. In germline, CDR1 is MRHNA, CDR2 SNTAGT. The CDR3 has 14 residues. This sequence joins TRBV6-4 and TRBJ1-1, with 7 bases that match TRBD1. Sequenced input: PBMCs. The sequence derives from a man aged 30 to 39 in good health and CMV-seropositive. In DNA form, the CDR3 reads TGTGCCAGCAGCACGGACAGGCTGAACACTGAAGCTTTCTTT. Its protein product is CASSTDRLNTEAFF.